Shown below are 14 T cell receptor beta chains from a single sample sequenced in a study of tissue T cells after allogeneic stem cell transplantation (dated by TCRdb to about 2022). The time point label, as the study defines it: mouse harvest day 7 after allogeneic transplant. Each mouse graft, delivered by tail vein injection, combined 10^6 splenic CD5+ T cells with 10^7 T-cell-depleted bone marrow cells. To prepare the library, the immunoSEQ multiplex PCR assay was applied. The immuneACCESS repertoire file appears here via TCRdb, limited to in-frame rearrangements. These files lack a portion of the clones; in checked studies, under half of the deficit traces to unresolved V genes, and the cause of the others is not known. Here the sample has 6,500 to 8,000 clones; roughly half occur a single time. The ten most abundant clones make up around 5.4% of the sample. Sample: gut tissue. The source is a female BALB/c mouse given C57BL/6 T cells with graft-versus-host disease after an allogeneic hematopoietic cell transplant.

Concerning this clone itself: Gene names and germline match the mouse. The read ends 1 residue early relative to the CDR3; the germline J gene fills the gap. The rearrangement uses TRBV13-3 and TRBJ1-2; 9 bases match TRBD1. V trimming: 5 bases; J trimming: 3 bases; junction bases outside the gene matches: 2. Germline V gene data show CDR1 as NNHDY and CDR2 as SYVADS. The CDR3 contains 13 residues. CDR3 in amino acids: CASSNRGHSDYTF. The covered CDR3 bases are TGTGCCAGCAGCAACAGGGGGCACTCCGACTACACC.

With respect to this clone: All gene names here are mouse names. The DNA read from the CDR3 is TGTGCCAGCAGTCCTCAGGGAAAGGGCTCCGACTACACC. Protein: CASSPQGKGSDYT. The CDR3, in full, reads CASSPQGKGSDYTF. The chain carries TRBV26 and TRBJ1-2; tentatively, D is TRBD1 (5 bases). From the germline J gene comes the end of the CDR3, since the read stops 1 residue before it. The CDR3 is 14 residues long. V lost 4 bases and J 4 bases, leaving 13 bases between the germline ends. Per germline, CDR1 KGHPV and CDR2 FQNQEV (reference sequence).

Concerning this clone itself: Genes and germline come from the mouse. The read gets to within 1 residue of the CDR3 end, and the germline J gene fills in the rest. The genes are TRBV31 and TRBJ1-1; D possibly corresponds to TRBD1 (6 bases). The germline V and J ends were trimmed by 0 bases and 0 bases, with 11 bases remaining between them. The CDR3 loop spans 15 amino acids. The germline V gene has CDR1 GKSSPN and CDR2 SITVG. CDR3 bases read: TGTGCCTGGAGTCTAGGGGGGACAACAAACACAGAAGTCTTC. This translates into CAWSLGGTTNTEVF. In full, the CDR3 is CAWSLGGTTNTEVFF.

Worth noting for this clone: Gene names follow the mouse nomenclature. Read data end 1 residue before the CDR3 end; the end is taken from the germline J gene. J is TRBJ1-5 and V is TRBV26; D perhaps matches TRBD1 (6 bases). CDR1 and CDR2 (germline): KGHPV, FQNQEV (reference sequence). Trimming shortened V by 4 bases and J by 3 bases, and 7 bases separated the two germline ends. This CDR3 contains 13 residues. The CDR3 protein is CASSRDINQAPLF. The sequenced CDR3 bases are TGTGCCAGCAGTCGGGACATCAACCAGGCTCCGCTT.

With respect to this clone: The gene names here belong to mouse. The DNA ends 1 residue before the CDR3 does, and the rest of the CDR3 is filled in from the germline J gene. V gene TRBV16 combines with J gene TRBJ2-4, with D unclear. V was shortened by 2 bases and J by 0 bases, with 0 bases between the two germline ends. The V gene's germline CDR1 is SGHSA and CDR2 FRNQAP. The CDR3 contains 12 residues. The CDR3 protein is CASSLSQNTLYF. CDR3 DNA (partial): TGTGCAAGCAGCTTAAGTCAAAACACCTTGTAC.

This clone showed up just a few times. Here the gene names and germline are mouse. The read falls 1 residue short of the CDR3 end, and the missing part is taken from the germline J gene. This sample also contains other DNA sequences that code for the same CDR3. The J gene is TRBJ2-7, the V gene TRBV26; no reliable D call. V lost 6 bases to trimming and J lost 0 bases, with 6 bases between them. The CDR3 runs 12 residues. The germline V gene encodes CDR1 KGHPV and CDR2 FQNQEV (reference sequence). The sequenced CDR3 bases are TGTGCCAGCAGCCTGAGCTCCTATGAACAGTAC. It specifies CASSLSSYEQY. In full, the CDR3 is CASSLSSYEQYF.

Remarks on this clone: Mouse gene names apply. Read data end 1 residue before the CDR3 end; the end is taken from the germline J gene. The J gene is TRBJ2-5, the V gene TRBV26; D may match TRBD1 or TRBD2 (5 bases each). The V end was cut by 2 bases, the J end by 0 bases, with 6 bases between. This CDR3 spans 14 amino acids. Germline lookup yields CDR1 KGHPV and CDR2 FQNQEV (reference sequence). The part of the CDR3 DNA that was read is TGTGCCAGCAGTCTGGGGGCAAACCAAGACACCCAGTAC. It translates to CASSLGANQDTQY. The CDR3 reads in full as CASSLGANQDTQYF.

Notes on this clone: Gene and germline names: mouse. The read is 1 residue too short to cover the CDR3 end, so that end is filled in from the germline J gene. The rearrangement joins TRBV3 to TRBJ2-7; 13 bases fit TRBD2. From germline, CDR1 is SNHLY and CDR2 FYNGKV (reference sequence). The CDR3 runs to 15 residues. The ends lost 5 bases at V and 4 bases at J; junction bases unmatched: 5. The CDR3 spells CASSPRGLGGYEQYF. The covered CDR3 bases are TGTGCCAGCAGCCCCCGGGGACTGGGGGGGTATGAACAGTAC.

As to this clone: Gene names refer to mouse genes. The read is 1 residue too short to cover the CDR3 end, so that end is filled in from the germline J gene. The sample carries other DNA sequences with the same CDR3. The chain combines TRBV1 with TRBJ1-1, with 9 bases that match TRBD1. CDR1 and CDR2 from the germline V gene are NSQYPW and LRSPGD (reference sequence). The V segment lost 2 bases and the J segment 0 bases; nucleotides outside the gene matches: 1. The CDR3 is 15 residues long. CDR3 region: CTCSARDRANTEVFF. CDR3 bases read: TGCACCTGCAGTGCACGGGACAGGGCAAACACAGAAGTCTTC. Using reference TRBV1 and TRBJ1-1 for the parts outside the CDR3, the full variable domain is VTLLEQNPRWRLVPRGQAVNLRCILKNSQYPWMSWYQQDLQKQLQWLFTLRSPGDKEVKSLPGADYLATRVTDTELRLQVANMSQGRTLYCTCSARDRANTEVFFGKGTRLTVV.

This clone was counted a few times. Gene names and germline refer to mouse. CDR3 bases read: TGTGCCAGCAGCTCAGGGAACACAGAAGTCTTC. The encoded protein is CASSSGNTEVF. The entire CDR3 protein reads CASSSGNTEVFF. The chain links TRBV15 to TRBJ1-1; D gene uncertain. The observed sequence ends 1 residue before the CDR3 terminus, with the missing tail filled in from the germline J gene. Germline V gene sequence: CDR1 SGHND, CDR2 FRSKSL. The CDR3 has 12 residues. Deletions cut 6 bases from V and 1 base from J, with 6 bases between.

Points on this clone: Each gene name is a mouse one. Incomplete CDR3 DNA: TGTGCCAGCAAAGGGACACACAACGAAAGATTATTT. This codes for CASKGTHNERLF. The CDR3 in full is CASKGTHNERLFF. This chain uses TRBV3 with TRBJ1-4; D perhaps matches TRBD1 (6 bases). Read data end 1 residue before the CDR3 end; the end is taken from the germline J gene. CDR1 and CDR2 (germline): SNHLY, FYNGKV (reference sequence). Trimming removed 7 bases at V and 4 bases at J, with 10 bases between. This CDR3 is built from 13 residues.

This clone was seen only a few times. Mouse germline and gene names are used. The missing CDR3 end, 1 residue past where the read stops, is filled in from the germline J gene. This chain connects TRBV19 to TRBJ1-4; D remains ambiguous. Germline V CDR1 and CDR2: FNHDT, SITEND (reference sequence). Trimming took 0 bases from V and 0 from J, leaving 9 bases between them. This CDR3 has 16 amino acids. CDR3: CASSIALTISNERLFF. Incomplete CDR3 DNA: TGTGCCAGCAGTATAGCTTTAACAATTTCCAACGAAAGATTATTT. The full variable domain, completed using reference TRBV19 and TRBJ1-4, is GGIITQTPKFLIGQEGQKLTLKCQQNFNHDTMYWYRQDSGKGLRLIYYSITENDLQKGDLSEGYDASREKKSSFSLTVTSAQKNEMAVFLCASSIALTISNERLFFGHGTKLSVL.

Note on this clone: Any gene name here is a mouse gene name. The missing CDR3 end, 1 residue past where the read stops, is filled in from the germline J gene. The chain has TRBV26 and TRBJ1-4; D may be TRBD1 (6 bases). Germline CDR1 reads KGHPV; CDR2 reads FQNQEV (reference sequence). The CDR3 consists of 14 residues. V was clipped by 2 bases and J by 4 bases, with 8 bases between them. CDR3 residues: CASSLGTYNERLFF. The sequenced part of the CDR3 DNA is TGTGCCAGCAGTCTGGGGACATACAACGAAAGATTATTT.

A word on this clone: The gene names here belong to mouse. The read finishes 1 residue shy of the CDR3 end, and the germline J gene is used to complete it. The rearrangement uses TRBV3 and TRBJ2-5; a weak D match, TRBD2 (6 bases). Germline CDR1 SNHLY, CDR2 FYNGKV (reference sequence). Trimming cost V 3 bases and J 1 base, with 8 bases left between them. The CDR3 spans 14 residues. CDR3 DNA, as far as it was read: TGTGCCAGCAGCTTTGACTGGCACCAAGACACCCAGTAC. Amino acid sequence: CASSFDWHQDTQY. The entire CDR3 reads CASSFDWHQDTQYF.